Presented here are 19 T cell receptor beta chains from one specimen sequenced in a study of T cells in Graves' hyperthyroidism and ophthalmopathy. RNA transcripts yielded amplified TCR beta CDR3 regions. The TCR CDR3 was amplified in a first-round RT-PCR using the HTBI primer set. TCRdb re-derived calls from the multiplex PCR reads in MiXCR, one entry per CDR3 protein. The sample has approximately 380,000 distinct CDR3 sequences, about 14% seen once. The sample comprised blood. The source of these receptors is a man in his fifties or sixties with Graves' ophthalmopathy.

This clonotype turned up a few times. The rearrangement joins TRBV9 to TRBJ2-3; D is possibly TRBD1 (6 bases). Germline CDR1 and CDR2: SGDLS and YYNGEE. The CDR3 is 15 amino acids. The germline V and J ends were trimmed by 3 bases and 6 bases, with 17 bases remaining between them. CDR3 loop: CASSEGPTGSDTQYF. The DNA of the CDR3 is TGTGCCAGCAGCGAGGGGCCCACAGGGTCCGATACGCAGTATTTT.

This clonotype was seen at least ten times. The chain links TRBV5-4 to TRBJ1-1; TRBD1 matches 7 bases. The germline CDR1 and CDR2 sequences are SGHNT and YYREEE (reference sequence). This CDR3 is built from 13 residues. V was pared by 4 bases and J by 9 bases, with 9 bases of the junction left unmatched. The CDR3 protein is CASSPGQLFQAFF. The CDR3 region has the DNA TGTGCCAGCAGCCCGGGACAGCTTTTTCAAGCTTTCTTT.

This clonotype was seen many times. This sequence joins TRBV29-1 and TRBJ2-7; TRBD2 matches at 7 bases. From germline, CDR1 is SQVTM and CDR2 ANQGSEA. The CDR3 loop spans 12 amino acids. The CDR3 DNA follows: TGCAGTGTTCGCGGGAGTATCTACGAGCAGTACTTC. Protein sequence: CSVRGSIYEQYF.

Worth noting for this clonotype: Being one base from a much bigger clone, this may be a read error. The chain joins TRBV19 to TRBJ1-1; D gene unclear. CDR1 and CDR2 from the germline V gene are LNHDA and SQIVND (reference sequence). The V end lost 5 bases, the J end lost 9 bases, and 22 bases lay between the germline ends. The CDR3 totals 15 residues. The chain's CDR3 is CASSPSGGLGTKAFF. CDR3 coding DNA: TGTGCCAGTAGTCCCTCTGGCGGGCTAGGAACTAAAGCTTTCTTT.

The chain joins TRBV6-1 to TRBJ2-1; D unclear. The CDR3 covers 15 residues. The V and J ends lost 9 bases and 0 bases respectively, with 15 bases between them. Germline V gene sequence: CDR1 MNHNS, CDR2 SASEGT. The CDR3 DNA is TGTGCCAGAAGGACCGGCATCGTCTCCTACAATGAGCAGTTCTTC. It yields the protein CARRTGIVSYNEQFF.

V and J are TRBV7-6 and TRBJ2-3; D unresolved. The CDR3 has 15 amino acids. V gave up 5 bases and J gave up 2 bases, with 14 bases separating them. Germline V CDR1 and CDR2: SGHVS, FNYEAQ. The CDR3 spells CASSPYIPHTDTQYF. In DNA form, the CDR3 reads TGTGCCAGCAGCCCCTACATTCCCCACACAGATACGCAGTATTTT.

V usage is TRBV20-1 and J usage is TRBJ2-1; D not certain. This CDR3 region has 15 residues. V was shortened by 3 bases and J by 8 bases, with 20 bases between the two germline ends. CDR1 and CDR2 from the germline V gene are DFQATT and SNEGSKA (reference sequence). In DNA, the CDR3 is TGCAGTGCTAGTTCTCCACTCTCGTTTACGGATGAGCAGTTCTTC. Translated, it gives CSASSPLSFTDEQFF.

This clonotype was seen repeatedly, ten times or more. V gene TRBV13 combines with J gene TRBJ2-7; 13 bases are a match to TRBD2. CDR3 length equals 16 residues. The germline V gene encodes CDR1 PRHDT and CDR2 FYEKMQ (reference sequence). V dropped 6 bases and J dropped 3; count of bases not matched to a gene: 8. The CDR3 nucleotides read TGTGCCAGCAGTTCACGGACTAGCGGGAGACTCTACGAGCAGTACTTC. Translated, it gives CASSSRTSGRLYEQYF.

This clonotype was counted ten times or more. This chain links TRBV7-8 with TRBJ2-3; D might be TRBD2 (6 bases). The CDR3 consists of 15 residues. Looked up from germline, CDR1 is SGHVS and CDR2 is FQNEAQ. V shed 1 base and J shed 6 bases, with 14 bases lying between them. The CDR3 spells CASSLVGGEADTQYF. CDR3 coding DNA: TGTGCCAGCAGCTTAGTTGGAGGGGAGGCGGATACGCAGTATTTT.

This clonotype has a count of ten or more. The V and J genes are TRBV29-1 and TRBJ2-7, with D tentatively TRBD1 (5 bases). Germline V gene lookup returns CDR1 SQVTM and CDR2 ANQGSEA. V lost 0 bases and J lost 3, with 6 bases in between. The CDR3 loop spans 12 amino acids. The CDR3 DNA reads TGCAGCGTTGAAGAGACAGACTACGAGCAGTACTTC. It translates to CSVEETDYEQYF.

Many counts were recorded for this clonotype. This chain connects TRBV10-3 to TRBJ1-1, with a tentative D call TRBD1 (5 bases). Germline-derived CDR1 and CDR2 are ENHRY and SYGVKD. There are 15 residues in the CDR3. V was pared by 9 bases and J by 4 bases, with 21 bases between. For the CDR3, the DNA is TGTGCCATTAACCAGGGTGGGACGTTTTCCACTGAAGCTTTCTTT. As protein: CAINQGGTFSTEAFF.

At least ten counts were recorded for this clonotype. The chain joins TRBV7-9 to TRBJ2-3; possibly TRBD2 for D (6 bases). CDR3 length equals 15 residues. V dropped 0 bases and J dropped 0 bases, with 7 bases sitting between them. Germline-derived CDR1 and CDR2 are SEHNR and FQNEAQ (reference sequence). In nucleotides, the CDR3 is TGTGCCAGCAGCTTAGCCCGGGGGAGCACAGATACGCAGTATTTT. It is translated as CASSLARGSTDTQYF.

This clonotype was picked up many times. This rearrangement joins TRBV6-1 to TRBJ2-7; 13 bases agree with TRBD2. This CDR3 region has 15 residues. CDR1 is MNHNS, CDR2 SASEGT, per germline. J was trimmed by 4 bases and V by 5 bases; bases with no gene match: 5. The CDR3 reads CASSQGLAGFYEQYF. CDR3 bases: TGTGCCAGCAGTCAGGGACTAGCGGGATTTTACGAGCAGTACTTC.

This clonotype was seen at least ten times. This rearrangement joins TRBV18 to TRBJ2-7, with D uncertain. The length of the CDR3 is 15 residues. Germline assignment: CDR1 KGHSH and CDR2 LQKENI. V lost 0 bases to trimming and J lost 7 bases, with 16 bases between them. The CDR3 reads CASSPPNRLEREQYF. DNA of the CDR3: TGTGCCAGCTCACCACCGAATCGGCTAGAACGGGAGCAGTACTTC.

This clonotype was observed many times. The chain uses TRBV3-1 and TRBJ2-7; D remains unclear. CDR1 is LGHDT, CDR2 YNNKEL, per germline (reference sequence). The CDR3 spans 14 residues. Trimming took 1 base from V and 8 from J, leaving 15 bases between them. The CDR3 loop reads CASSQVISSEQQYF. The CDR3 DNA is TGTGCCAGCAGCCAAGTTATATCCAGCGAACAGCAGTACTTC.

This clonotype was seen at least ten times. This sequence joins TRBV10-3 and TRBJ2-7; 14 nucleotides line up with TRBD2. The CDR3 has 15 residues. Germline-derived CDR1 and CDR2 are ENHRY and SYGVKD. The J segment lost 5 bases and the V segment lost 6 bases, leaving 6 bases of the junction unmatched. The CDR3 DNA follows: TGTGCCATCAGCCTGACTAGCGGGAGGGCCGACGAGCAGTACTTC. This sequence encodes CAISLTSGRADEQYF.

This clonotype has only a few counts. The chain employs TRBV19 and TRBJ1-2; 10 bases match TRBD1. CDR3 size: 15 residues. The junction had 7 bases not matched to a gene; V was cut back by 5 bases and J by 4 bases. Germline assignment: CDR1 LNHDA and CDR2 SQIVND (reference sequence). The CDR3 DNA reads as TGTGCCAGTAGTCCCGGGACAGGGGTGGCCTATGGCTACACCTTC. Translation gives CASSPGTGVAYGYTF.

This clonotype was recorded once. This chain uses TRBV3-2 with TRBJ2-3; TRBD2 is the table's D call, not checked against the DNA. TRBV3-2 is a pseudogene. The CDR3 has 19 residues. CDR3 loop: CASSQDREGLEIPQDTQYF. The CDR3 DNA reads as TGTGCCAGCAGCCAAGACCGGGAGGGCCTTGAAATCCCCCAAGATACGCAGTATTTT.

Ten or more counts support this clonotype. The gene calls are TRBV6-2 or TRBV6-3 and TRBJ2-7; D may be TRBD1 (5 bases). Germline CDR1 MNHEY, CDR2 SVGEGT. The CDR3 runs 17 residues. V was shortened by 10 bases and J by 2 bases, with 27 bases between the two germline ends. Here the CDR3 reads CATQDRPRPQAAYEQYF. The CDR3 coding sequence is TGTGCCACCCAAGACAGACCAAGACCGCAAGCAGCCTACGAGCAGTACTTC.